This is a list of T cell receptor beta chains from one sample in a study of blood T cells in healthy people across ages. TCRdb re-called the 5' RACE reads through MiXCR, storing one row per CDR3 protein. This repertoire shows 780,000 or so distinct CDR3 sequences, 56% found once; its top ten account for under 30%. Source material: blood. These receptors were taken from a man between 40 and 49 years old in good health. Each CDR3 is given with its conserved first and last residue. A D gene is named only where the DNA matches it firmly. Expanded clones are given a class, and other clones once, few, many or no size at all.

DNA,CDR3,size,J,D,V
TGTGCCAGCAGCTTAGACCTCTCAGCGGGCCACACAGATACGCAGTATTTT,CASSLDLSAGHTDTQYF,.,TRBJ2-3,.,TRBV7-2
TGTGCCAGCAGTTACTTGGCGGGGGAGGGCTACAATGAGCAGTTCTTC,CASSYLAGEGYNEQFF,.,TRBJ2-1,TRBD2,TRBV6-6
TGTGCCAGCAGTGAATCTAAACTTCGGGGGGCCACCGGGGAGCTGTTTTTT,CASSESKLRGATGELFF,.,TRBJ2-2,.,TRBV25-1
TGTGCCAGCAGCTTAGCACCGGGACAGGGCGTCTATGGCTACACCTTC,CASSLAPGQGVYGYTF,.,TRBJ1-2,TRBD1,TRBV7-2
TGTGCCAGCAGTGAGACTAGCGGGATTACGCAGTATTTT,CASSETSGITQYF,once,TRBJ2-3,TRBD2,TRBV2
TGCAGTGCTAGCGCGGGAGTCACAGATACGCAGTATTTT,CSASAGVTDTQYF,.,TRBJ2-3,TRBD2,TRBV20-1
TGCAGTGCTCGCGAGCCAGGCTACGAGCAGTACTTC,CSAREPGYEQYF,.,TRBJ2-7,.,TRBV20-1
TGTGCCAGCAGTTTATCGGCCGGGGGCTCAAACTACGAGCAGTACTTC,CASSLSAGGSNYEQYF,.,TRBJ2-7,.,TRBV12-3/TRBV12-4
TGTGCCAGCAGCAGACAGTACTCCTACAATGAGCAGTTCTTC,CASSRQYSYNEQFF,.,TRBJ2-1,.,TRBV7-2
TGCAGTGTCTGGGCGCCCCCCTTGAACACTGAAGCTTTCTTT,CSVWAPPLNTEAFF,few,TRBJ1-1,.,TRBV20-1
TGTGCCAGCAGTTACTCCGGGACTAGCAATATTCAGTACTTC,CASSYSGTSNIQYF,.,TRBJ2-4,TRBD2,TRBV6-2/TRBV6-3
TGTGCCAGCGCGGCAAGCGGGAGGGACACAGATACGCAGTATTTT,CASAASGRDTDTQYF,.,TRBJ2-3,TRBD2,TRBV11-2
TGTGCCTGTAGACGGGCAGTTTACAATGAGCAGTTCTTC,CACRRAVYNEQFF,.,TRBJ2-1,.,TRBV12-3/TRBV12-4
TGCGCCAGCAGCCAAGAGGACGCGGTGACTGAGCAGTTCTTC,CASSQEDAVTEQFF,few,TRBJ2-1,.,TRBV4-1
TGTGCCAGCAGCGTAGATCCAGGGTTAGCCAAAAACATTCAGTACTTC,CASSVDPGLAKNIQYF,few,TRBJ2-4,.,TRBV9
TGTGCCAGCAGTGAAGGAGGGGCAACAGGGAGGACTGAAGCTTTCTTT,CASSEGGATGRTEAFF,.,TRBJ1-1,.,TRBV25-1
TGCAGCGTTGCCCCCGGAAATGAGCAGTTCTTC,CSVAPGNEQFF,few,TRBJ2-1,.,TRBV29-1